What follows describes a single TCR beta chain. Its target is not known. These data come from a study of cytomegalovirus exposure and HLA in healthy donors. PCR involved 60 Vbeta and 13 Jbeta primers. Some clones are missing from TCRdb's copy, which holds only in-frame ones; the method was immunoSEQ multiplex PCR. This sample has under 150,000 clones, with about four fifths found just once. Study-level findings and limits: Reported performance of the classifier showed diagnosis of cytomegalovirus status with high specificity and sensitivity. A prior analysis recorded that most TCR beta V segments were productive about 87% or about 30% of the time.

Germline CDR1 is KGHSH and CDR2 is LQKENI. V shed 2 bases and J shed 4 bases, with 6 bases lying between them. The CDR3 is 12 residues long. Sequencing was carried out using PBMCs. The rearrangement joins TRBV18 to TRBJ2-7; D is unclear. This TCR was recovered from a male donor in good health and CMV-seropositive. CDR3 DNA sequence: TGTGCCAGCTCACCAACAGATTACGAGCAGTACTTC. Translation gives CASSPTDYEQYF.